This passage covers 10 T cell receptor beta chains from one sample sequenced in a study of T cell changes during pregnancy in multiple sclerosis. Assay: immunoSEQ multiplex PCR; the TCRdb copy retains only in-frame clones and omits some. The sample yields over 40,000 clones, 92% seen once. The source was CD4+ T cells from peripheral blood mononuclear cells, collected in the second trimester of pregnancy. These receptors were obtained from a female donor with multiple sclerosis, enrolled in a pregnancy study.

V is TRBV19 and J is TRBJ2-7; D uncertain. The germline gives CDR1 LNHDA, CDR2 SQIVND (reference sequence). This CDR3 contains 15 residues. V lost 1 base, J lost 0 bases, and 10 bases lay in between. The CDR3 here is CASSIGLTSSYEQYF. The DNA for the CDR3 is TGTGCCAGTAGTATAGGTCTAACGAGCTCCTACGAGCAGTACTTC.

The V and J genes are TRBV2 and TRBJ2-5; no clear D gene. CDR1 and CDR2 (germline): SNHLY, FYNNEI. The CDR3 contains 12 residues. V was pared by 0 bases and J by 4 bases, with 3 bases between. The CDR3 coding sequence is TGTGCCAGCAGTGAAGCGCGAGAGACCCAGTACTTC. This codes for CASSEARETQYF. Full variable domain (outside the CDR3, taken from reference TRBV2 and TRBJ2-5): EPEVTQTPSHQVTQMGQEVILRCVPISNHLYFYWYRQILGQKVEFLVSFYNNEISEKSEIFDDQFSVERPDGSNFTLKIRSTKLEDSAMYFCASSEARETQYFGPGTRLLVL.

The V gene is TRBV7-3, the J gene TRBJ1-6; 7 positions match TRBD1. CDR3 length: 15 residues. The V and J ends lost 2 bases and 6 bases, in that order; junction bases with no gene match: 4. Germline loops: CDR1 SGHTA, CDR2 FQGTGA. The CDR3 DNA follows: TGTGCCAGCAGCTTAGGAGGGGGCATTAATTCACCCCTCCACTTT. It codes for CASSLGGGINSPLHF.

The rearrangement links TRBV19 to TRBJ2-5, with 9 bases aligning to TRBD1. CDR3 length equals 14 residues. The germline V gene encodes CDR1 LNHDA and CDR2 SQIVND (reference sequence). The V and J ends lost 5 bases and 4 bases, in that order; junction bases with no gene match: 5. CDR3 amino acids: CASSDRGKVETQYF. As DNA, the CDR3 is TGTGCCAGTAGTGACAGGGGGAAGGTAGAGACCCAGTACTTC.

This rearrangement joins TRBV7-2 to TRBJ2-5; 8 nucleotides line up with TRBD2. The CDR3 has 15 amino acids. CDR1 is SGHTA and CDR2 is FQGNSA in the germline V gene. V was pared by 4 bases and J by 7 bases, with 11 bases of the junction left unmatched. Written as DNA, the CDR3 is TGTGCCAGCAGCTCACCGGGACTAGGTTTTGGGACCCAGTACTTC. Amino acids: CASSSPGLGFGTQYF. Supplemented by reference TRBV7-2 and TRBJ2-5, the full variable domain reads GAGVSQSPSNKVTEKGKDVELRCDPISGHTALYWYRQSLGQGLEFLIYFQGNSAPDKSGLPSDRFSAERTGGSVSTLTIQRTQQEDSAVYLCASSSPGLGFGTQYFGPGTRLLVL.

The gene calls are TRBV4-1 and TRBJ1-6, with D possibly being TRBD1 (5 bases). Per the germline V gene, CDR1 is MGHRA and CDR2 is YSYEKL. The CDR3 is 17 residues long. V shed 0 bases and J shed 0 bases, with 9 bases lying between them. The CDR3 reads CASSQDRASSYNSPLHF. The CDR3 DNA sequence: TGCGCCAGCAGCCAAGACAGGGCTAGCTCCTATAATTCACCCCTCCACTTT.

This clone turned up a few times. The chain recombines TRBV4-1 with TRBJ2-7, with 13 bases that match TRBD2. V gave up 4 bases and J gave up 0 bases; unmatched junction bases: 3. This CDR3 has 16 residues. Germline V gene lookup returns CDR1 MGHRA and CDR2 YSYEKL. The CDR3 loop is CASSLGLAGSSYEQYF. In nucleotides, the CDR3 is TGCGCCAGCAGCCTGGGACTAGCGGGGTCCTCCTACGAGCAGTACTTC.

The gene calls are TRBV7-9 and TRBJ2-1; 7 bases match TRBD1. The CDR3 is 16 residues long. CDR1 and CDR2 from the germline V gene are SEHNR and FQNEAQ (reference sequence). Unmatched junction bases numbered 11, after V lost 4 bases and J lost 5 bases. CDR3: CASSSPGTATHNEQFF. In nucleotides, the CDR3 is TGTGCCAGCAGCTCCCCCGGGACAGCAACGCACAATGAGCAGTTCTTC.

The V gene is TRBV11-2, the J gene TRBJ2-1, with D maybe TRBD2 (6 bases). The CDR3 covers 14 residues. V was pared by 7 bases and J by 4 bases, with 14 bases between. Germline V CDR1 and CDR2: SGHAT, FQNNGV. The CDR3 nucleotides read TGTGCCAGCAAACTAGCTTTTCAGTACAATGAGCAGTTCTTC. It translates to CASKLAFQYNEQFF.

The table lists this clone with a few counts. This rearrangement joins TRBV27 to TRBJ2-2; 13 bases are shared with TRBD2. Germline trimming cut 4 bases from V and 7 bases from J; bases unmatched to any gene: 6. The V gene's germline CDR1 is MNHEY and CDR2 SMNVEV (reference sequence). The CDR3 is 16 amino acids. This CDR3 is CASSSWTSGRNGELFF. CDR3 DNA: TGTGCCAGCAGTTCGTGGACTAGCGGGAGAAACGGGGAGCTGTTTTTT.